The source of this T cell receptor (beta chain) is a study of T cell changes during pregnancy in multiple sclerosis. Germline V gene data show CDR1 as SGHDT and CDR2 as YYEEEE. The ends lost 4 bases at V and 5 bases at J; junction bases unmatched: 12. CDR3 length: 17 amino acids. The repertoire was sequenced with immunoSEQ multiplex PCR; TCRdb's copy has only in-frame clones and lacks some. The sample has under 75,000 clones; 91% are singletons. The material sequenced was CD4+ T cells from peripheral blood mononuclear cells, taken after pregnancy. This clonotype was obtained from a female donor in good health, enrolled as a control in a pregnancy study. This chain links TRBV5-6 with TRBJ2-2, with TRBD1 identical over 9 bases. The CDR3 DNA follows: TGTGCCAGCAGCCCGCCCGCCACAGGGGGCAGGACCGGGGAGCTGTTTTTT. Its protein is CASSPPATGGRTGELFF. The full variable domain, in which reference TRBV5-6 and TRBJ2-2 provide the parts outside the CDR3, is DAGVTQSPTHLIKTRGQQVTLRCSPKSGHDTVSWYQQALGQGPQFIFQYYEEEERQRGNFPDRFSGHQFPNYSSELNVNALLLGDSALYLCASSPPATGGRTGELFFGEGSRLTVL.